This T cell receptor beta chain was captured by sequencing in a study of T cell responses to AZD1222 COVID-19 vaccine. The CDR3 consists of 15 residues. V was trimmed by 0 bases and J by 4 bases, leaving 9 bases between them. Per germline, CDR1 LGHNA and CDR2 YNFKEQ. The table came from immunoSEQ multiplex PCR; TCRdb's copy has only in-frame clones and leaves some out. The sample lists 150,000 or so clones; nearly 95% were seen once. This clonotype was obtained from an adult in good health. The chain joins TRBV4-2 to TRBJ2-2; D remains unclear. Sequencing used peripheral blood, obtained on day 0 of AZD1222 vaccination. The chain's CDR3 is CASSQDIKPTGELFF. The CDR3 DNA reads TGTGCCAGCAGCCAAGACATTAAGCCCACCGGGGAGCTGTTTTTT.